This T cell receptor beta chain was obtained from a study of blood T cell repertoires in COVID-19. Looking at the study overall: Acute and convalescent COVID-19 specimens originated in the United States, Italy and Spain. T cells, B-cell-depleted T cells, or PBMCs supplied cDNA or gDNA.

Only in-frame clones appear in the TCRdb table, and some are missing; sequencing was by immunoSEQ multiplex PCR. The data show roughly 80,000 clones, around 88% seen once. Notes on this clone: An end of the junction does not agree with germline; a read error may underlie this.

CDR1 MDHEN and CDR2 SYDVKM come from the germline V gene. The CDR3 is 15 amino acids. Sequenced material: peripheral blood. The sequence was collected from a woman older than 75 with active or convalescent COVID-19. The chain carries TRBV28 and TRBJ2-7; 9 bases align to TRBD1. CDR3 in amino acids: CASRLAGQGDRLRNF. DNA of the CDR3: TGTGCCAGCAGATTGGCGGGACAGGGTGACAGGTTGAGGAACTTC.